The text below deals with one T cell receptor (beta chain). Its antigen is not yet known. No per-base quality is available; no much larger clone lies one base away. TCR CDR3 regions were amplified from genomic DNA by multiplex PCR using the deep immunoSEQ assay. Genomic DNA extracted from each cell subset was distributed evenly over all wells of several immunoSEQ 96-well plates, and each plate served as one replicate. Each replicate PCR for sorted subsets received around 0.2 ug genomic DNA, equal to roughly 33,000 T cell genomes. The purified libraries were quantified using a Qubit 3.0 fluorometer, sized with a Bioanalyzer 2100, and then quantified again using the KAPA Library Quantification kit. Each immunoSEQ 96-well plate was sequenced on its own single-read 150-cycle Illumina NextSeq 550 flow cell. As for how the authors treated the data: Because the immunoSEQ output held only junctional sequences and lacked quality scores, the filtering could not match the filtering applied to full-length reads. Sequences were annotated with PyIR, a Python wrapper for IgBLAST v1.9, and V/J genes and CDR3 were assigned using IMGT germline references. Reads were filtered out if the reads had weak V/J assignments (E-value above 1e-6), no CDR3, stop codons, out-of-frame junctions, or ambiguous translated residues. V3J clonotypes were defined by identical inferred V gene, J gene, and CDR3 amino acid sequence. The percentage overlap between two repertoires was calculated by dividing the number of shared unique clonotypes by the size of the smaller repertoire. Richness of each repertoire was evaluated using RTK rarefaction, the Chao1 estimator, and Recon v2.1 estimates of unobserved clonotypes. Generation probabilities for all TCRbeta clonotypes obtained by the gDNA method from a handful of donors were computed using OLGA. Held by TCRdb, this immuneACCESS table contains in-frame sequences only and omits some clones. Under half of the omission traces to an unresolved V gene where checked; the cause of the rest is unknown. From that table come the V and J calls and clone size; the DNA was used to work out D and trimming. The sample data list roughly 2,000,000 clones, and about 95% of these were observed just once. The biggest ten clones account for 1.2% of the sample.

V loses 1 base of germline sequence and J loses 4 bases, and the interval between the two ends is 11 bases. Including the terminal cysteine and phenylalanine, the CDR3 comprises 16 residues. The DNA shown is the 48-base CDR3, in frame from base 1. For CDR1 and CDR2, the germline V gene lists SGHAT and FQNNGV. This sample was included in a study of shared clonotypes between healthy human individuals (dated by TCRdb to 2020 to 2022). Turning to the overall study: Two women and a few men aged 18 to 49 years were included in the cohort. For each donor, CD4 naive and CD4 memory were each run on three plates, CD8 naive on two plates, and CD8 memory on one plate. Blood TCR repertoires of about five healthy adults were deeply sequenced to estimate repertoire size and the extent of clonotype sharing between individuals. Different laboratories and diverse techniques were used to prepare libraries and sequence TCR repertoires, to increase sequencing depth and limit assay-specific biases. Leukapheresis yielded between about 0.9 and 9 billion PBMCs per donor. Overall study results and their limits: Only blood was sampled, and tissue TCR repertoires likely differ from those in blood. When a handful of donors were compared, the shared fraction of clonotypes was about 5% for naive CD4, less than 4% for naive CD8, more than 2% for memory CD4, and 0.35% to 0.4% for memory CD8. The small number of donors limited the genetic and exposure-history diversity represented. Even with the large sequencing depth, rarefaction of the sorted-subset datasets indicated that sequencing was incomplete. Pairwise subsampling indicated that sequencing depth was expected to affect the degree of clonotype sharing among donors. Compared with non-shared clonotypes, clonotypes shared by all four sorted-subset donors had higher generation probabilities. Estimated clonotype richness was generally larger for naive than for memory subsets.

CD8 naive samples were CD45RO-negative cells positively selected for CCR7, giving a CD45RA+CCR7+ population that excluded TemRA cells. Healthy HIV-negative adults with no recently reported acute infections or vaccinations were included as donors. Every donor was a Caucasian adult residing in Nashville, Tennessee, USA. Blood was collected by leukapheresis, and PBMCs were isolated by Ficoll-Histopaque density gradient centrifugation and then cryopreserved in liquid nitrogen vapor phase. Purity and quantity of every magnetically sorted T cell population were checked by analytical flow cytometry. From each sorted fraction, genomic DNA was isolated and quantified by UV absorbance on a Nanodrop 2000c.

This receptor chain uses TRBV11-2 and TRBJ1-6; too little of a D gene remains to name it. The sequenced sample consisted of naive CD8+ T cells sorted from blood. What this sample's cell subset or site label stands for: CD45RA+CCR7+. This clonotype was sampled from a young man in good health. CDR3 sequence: CASSLVSPGYNSPLHF. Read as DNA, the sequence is TGTGCCAGCAGCTTAGTATCTCCGGGTTATAATTCACCCCTCCACTTT.